The T cell receptor (beta chain) under discussion was sequenced for a study of Graves' ophthalmopathy and Graves' hyperthyroidism. Findings and limits, study-wide: Blood also carried most expanded thyroid clonotypes exceeding 0.001 frequency.

Details on this clonotype: The antigen is not known.

As the template, RNA transcripts were used to amplify TCR beta CDR3 regions. Second-round multiplex PCR came after first-round RT-PCR with HTBI primers. TCRdb reprocessed the multiplex PCR reads with MiXCR, giving one entry per CDR3 protein. Here the sample spans a few hundred thousand distinct CDR3 sequences, about a sixth being singletons. This TCR came from an adult woman with stable Graves' hyperthyroidism. The sequenced sample was peripheral blood.

The CDR3 DNA reads TGCAGTGGACTAGCGAGCCAAGAGACCCAGTACTTC. Translated, it gives CSGLASQETQYF. This chain uses TRBV20-1 with TRBJ2-5; 8 nucleotides match TRBD2. CDR1 is DFQATT, CDR2 SNEGSKA, per germline (reference sequence). V shed 7 bases, J shed 1 base, and the junction held 2 bases outside the gene matches. The CDR3 spans 12 residues.